The entry below describes one T cell receptor (beta chain). Its specificity is not known. Germline lookup yields CDR1 MNHEY and CDR2 SVGAGI. The CDR3 is made up of 14 amino acids. Trimming shortened V by 2 bases and J by 4 bases, and 12 bases separated the two germline ends. The sample originates from a study of cytomegalovirus exposure and HLA in healthy donors. PCR employed 60 Vbeta and 13 Jbeta primers. TCRdb's copy holds only in-frame clones and misses some; the assay was immunoSEQ multiplex PCR. The sample consists of fewer than 95,000 clones, 85% of them appearing once. Findings and caveats of the study: Later analysis identified several of the most significant clusters that appeared linked to common viral pathogens.

Material for sequencing was PBMCs. This TCR came from a man in his forties in good health and CMV-seropositive. This chain connects TRBV6-5 to TRBJ2-7, with D uncertain. The DNA of the CDR3 is TGTGCCAGCAGTTACCAGCGAGCCCTTTACGAGCAGTACTTC. Translating gives CASSYQRALYEQYF.